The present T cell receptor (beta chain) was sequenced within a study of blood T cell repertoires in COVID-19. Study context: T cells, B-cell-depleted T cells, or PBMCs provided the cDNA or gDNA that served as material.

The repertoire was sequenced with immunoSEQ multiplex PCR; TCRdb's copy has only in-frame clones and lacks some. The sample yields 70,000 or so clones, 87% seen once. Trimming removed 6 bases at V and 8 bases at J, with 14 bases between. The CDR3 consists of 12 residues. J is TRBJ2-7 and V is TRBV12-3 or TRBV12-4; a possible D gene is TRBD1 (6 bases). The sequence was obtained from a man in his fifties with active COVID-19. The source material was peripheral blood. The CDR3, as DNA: TGTGCCAGCAGCGAGGACTGGGGGCAGCAGTACTTC. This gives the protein CASSEDWGQQYF.